Listed below are T cell receptor beta chains from one sample, sequenced in a study of blood T cell repertoires in COVID-19. Method: immunoSEQ multiplex PCR; TCRdb's copy keeps in-frame clones and lacks some. The table has 180,000 or so clones, over 65% seen once. Material: PBMCs or T cells enriched from blood (not recorded which). These TCRs come from a woman aged 50 to 60 who had recovered from COVID-19. Both conserved end residues are part of each CDR3. A D gene is named only where the DNA matches it firmly. For some rows the clone size is stated as once, few or many, or as a class when expanded; others skip it.

TRBJ2-5 TRBD2 . TRBV14 CASSQLAGGLLETQYF TGTGCCAGCAGTCAACTAGCGGGAGGGCTTTTGGAGACCCAGTACTTC
TRBJ1-3 . . TRBV28 CASSPPGGARGNTIYF TGTGCCAGCAGTCCCCCGGGCGGGGCGCGCGGAAACACCATATATTTT
TRBJ1-2 . . TRBV3-1/TRBV3-2 CASSPHSNYGYTF TGTGCCAGCAGCCCCCACAGTAACTATGGCTACACCTTC
TRBJ1-4 . . TRBV2 CASSVQGGDEKLFF TGTGCCAGCAGTGTCCAGGGAGGGGATGAAAAACTGTTTTTT
TRBJ1-1 . . TRBV5-1 CASSLAGTPSMNTEAFF TGCGCCAGCAGCCTGGCGGGGACACCCTCTATGAACACTGAAGCTTTCTTT
TRBJ1-4 . . TRBV21-1 CASSKEDPSSQQGQEEKLFF TGTGCCAGCAGCAAAGAGGACCCCAGCAGCCAGCAGGGGCAGGAGGAAAAACTGTTTTTT
TRBJ2-5 . . TRBV19 CASSIAGTGQETQYF TGTGCCAGTAGTATAGCCGGGACTGGGCAAGAGACCCAGTACTTC
TRBJ1-2 TRBD1 . TRBV4-1 CASSQDLGTGWGYTF TGCGCCAGCAGCCAAGATCTCGGGACAGGTTGGGGCTACACCTTC
TRBJ1-6 . . TRBV5-1 CASSLESLDSPLHF TGCGCCAGCAGCTTGGAGTCACTGGATTCACCCCTCCACTTT
TRBJ1-5 TRBD1 . TRBV7-9 CASSPGTGGDRPQHF TGTGCCAGCAGCCCCGGGACAGGGGGGGACCGGCCCCAGCATTTT
TRBJ1-1 . once TRBV9 CASSASRSTEAFF TGTGCCAGCAGCGCATCCCGGAGCACTGAAGCTTTCTTT
TRBJ2-2 TRBD2 . TRBV13 CASSLALAGGTGELFF TGTGCCAGCAGCTTAGCTCTAGCGGGGGGAACCGGGGAGCTGTTTTTT
TRBJ2-1 . . TRBV19 CASSITQNNEQFF TGTGCCAGTAGTATAACCCAGAACAATGAGCAGTTCTTC
TRBJ1-1 . . TRBV7-3 CASSPSYGSDEAFF TGTGCCAGCAGCCCCAGCTACGGGAGCGATGAAGCTTTCTTT
TRBJ1-4 . . TRBV28 CASSTTGLGEKLFF TGTGCCAGCAGCACCACAGGGTTGGGGGAAAAACTGTTTTTT
TRBJ2-3 TRBD2 . TRBV11-2 CASSPLAGGPGDTQYF TGTGCCAGCAGCCCCCTAGCGGGAGGGCCCGGGGATACGCAGTATTTT